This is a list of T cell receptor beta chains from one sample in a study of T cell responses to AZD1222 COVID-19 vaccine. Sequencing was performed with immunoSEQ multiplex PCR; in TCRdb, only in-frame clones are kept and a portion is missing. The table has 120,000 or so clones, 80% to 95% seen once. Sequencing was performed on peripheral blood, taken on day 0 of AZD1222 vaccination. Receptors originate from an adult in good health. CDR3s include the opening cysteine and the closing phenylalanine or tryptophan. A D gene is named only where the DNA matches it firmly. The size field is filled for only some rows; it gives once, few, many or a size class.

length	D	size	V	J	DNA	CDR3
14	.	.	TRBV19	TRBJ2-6	TGTGCCAGTAGTATGCGGGCTGAGGCCAACGTCCTGACTTTC	CASSMRAEANVLTF
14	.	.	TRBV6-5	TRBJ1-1	TGTGCCAGCAACCCACAGAGATCGAACACTGAAGCTTTCTTT	CASNPQRSNTEAFF
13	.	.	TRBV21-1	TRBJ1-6	TGTGCCAGCAGCAAAGTCCCAAATTCACCCCTCCACTTT	CASSKVPNSPLHF
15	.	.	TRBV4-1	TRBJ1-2	TGCGCCAGCAGCCAAGGTGTGGCAGGGCGCTATGGCTACACCTTC	CASSQGVAGRYGYTF
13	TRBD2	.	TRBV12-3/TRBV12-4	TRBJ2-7	TGTGCCAGCAGCCGGACTAGTACCTACGAGCAGTACTTC	CASSRTSTYEQYF
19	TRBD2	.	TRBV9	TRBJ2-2	TGTGCCAGCAGCGTAGATTCTAGCGGGAGAGTTTGGAACACCGGGGAGCTGTTTTTT	CASSVDSSGRVWNTGELFF
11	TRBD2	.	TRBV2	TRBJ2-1	TGTGCCAGGGGACTAGGCAATGAGCAGTTCTTC	CARGLGNEQFF
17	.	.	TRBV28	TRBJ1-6	TGTGCCAGCAGTTTGGGGGGGATGAGCTCCTATAATTCACCCCTCCACTTT	CASSLGGMSSYNSPLHF
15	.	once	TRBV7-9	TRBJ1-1	TGTGCCAGCAGCTTACCGTTTTGGGGGAACACTGAAGCTTTCTTT	CASSLPFWGNTEAFF
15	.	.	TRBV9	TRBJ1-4	TGTGCCAGCAGCGTAGGGACATGGCCTAATGAAAAACTGTTTTTT	CASSVGTWPNEKLFF
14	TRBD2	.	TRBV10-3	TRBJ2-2	TGTGCCACGGCGCTAGCGGGAGAGCCCGGGGAGCTGTTTTTT	CATALAGEPGELFF